Below are 2 T cell receptor beta chains sequenced from a single sample in a study of blood T cell repertoires in COVID-19. Produced via immunoSEQ multiplex PCR; TCRdb's table is partial and in-frame only. The table lists under 500,000 clones, around 90% of them singletons. The specimen sequenced was PBMCs or T cells enriched from blood (not recorded which). These receptors were taken from a woman aged 18-29 years with acute COVID-19.

This clone has just one count. The chain employs TRBV4-1 and TRBJ2-7, with a possible D match to TRBD1 (5 bases). V lost 0 bases and J 4 bases, leaving 16 bases between the germline ends. The CDR3 sequence is 16 residues long. Germline CDR1 is MGHRA and CDR2 is YSYEKL. The CDR3 DNA reads TGCGCCAGCAGCCAAGATTCGTGGGGCTTCGTATACGAGCAGTACTTC. Translated: CASSQDSWGFVYEQYF.

The V call is TRBV10-1, the J call TRBJ1-3, with D uncertain. Germline CDR1 reads WNHNN; CDR2 reads SYGVQD (reference sequence). This CDR3 contains 14 residues. Trimming pared 5 bases from V and 1 base from J, leaving 9 bases between. DNA of the CDR3: TGCGCCAGCAGTATCAGCGGATCTGGAAACACCATATATTTT. Protein: CASSISGSGNTIYF.